This T cell receptor (beta chain) is from a study of cytomegalovirus exposure and HLA in healthy donors. Study-wide context: A later analysis reported the 100 to 150 validation repertoires used the same platform as the approximately 650 first-cohort repertoires.

The table lists this clone with a few counts. Repertoires were generated with immunoSEQ multiplex PCR, while TCRdb's copy carries only in-frame clones and drops some. The data hold approximately 270,000 clones, with 65% to 90% observed a single time. The germline gives CDR1 MDHEN, CDR2 SYDVKM. The CDR3 is 11 residues long. Trimming took off 6 bases at V and 11 bases at J, with 13 bases between the two ends. Sequencing was carried out using PBMCs. The TCR sequence derives from a woman aged 18-30 years in good health and CMV-seronegative. The chain combines TRBV28 with TRBJ1-1; no firm D call. In DNA, the CDR3 is TGTGCCAGCAGCAGGATGCCACGGGCTTTCTTT. It yields the protein CASSRMPRAFF.